These 30 T cell receptor beta chains were sequenced from one sample in a study of blood T cell repertoires in COVID-19. Profiled with immunoSEQ multiplex PCR; TCRdb holds only in-frame clones, not every one. The repertoire has around 150,000 clones, around 93% of them found once; the top ten carry 3.5% to 5%. The material sequenced was peripheral blood. The receptors derive from a woman aged 50 to 60 with acute or convalescent COVID-19.

The chain recombines TRBV2 with TRBJ2-7, with D tentatively TRBD2 (7 bases). Germline CDR1 reads SNHLY; CDR2 reads FYNNEI. The CDR3 runs 14 residues. V was shortened by 5 bases and J by 3 bases, with 14 bases between the two germline ends. Written as DNA, the CDR3 is TGTGCCAGCAGTCCAGCGGGACAAATCTACGAGCAGTACTTC. Translating gives CASSPAGQIYEQYF.

The chain carries TRBV18 and TRBJ2-1; 15 positions agree with TRBD2. Per germline, CDR1 KGHSH and CDR2 LQKENI. Losses at the gene ends were 3 bases for V and 10 bases for J; bases not matched to a gene: 4. The CDR3 totals 15 residues. CDR3 sequence (DNA): TGTGCCAGCTCACCCATGGGACTAGCGGGAGGAGAGCAGTTCTTC. Amino acid sequence: CASSPMGLAGGEQFF.

This rearrangement joins TRBV28 to TRBJ2-7; D gene ambiguous. CDR1 MDHEN and CDR2 SYDVKM come from the germline V gene. V was shortened by 3 bases and J by 2 bases, with 5 bases between the two germline ends. The CDR3 has 12 amino acids. The CDR3 is CASSFQTYEQYF. In nucleotides, the CDR3 is TGTGCCAGCAGTTTCCAGACCTACGAGCAGTACTTC.

The rearrangement uses TRBV28 and TRBJ2-7, with 12 bases that match TRBD2. The V segment lost 5 bases and the J segment 0 bases; nucleotides outside the gene matches: 2. The CDR3 totals 15 residues. From germline, CDR1 is MDHEN and CDR2 SYDVKM. The CDR3, as DNA: TGTGCCAGCAGTGAGACTAGCGGGAGCTCCTACGAGCAGTACTTC. Protein: CASSETSGSSYEQYF.

Note on this clone: The junction and the germline gene differ at one end; a read error may be behind it. The rearrangement links TRBV10-2 to TRBJ1-2; TRBD1 might be the D (6 bases). Germline V lookup: CDR1 WSHSY, CDR2 SAAADI. This CDR3 region has 12 residues. CDR3 sequence (DNA): TGCGCCAGCAGTGAGTTTGACCGGGACACTAACTTC. This gives the protein CASSEFDRDTNF.

V and J are TRBV3-1 (or the pseudogene TRBV3-2) and TRBJ2-7; 10 bases align to TRBD2. The germline V gene has CDR1 LGHDT and CDR2 YNNKEL (reference sequence). This CDR3 is built from 16 residues. After removal of 0 bases from V and 1 base from J, the junction contained 3 bases not matched to a gene. CDR3 in amino acids: CASSQETSGTSYEQYF. In nucleotides, the CDR3 is TGTGCCAGCAGCCAAGAAACTAGCGGGACTTCCTACGAGCAGTACTTC.

The chain carries TRBV7-2 and TRBJ1-6; D is unclear. Trimming took off 1 base at V and 10 bases at J, with 20 bases between the two ends. Germline CDR1 SGHTA, CDR2 FQGNSA. The CDR3 length is 17 residues. Here the CDR3 DNA reads TGTGCCAGCAGCTTAGAATTAGCGACGTTACCCGACTCACCCCTCCACTTT. Its translation is CASSLELATLPDSPLHF.

CDR3 coding DNA: TGCGCCAGCAGCATCTTTCCCCAGGGTGCCACCGGGGAGCTGTTTTTT. Its translation: CASSIFPQGATGELFF. The chain couples TRBV5-1 to TRBJ2-2; perhaps TRBD1 as D (5 bases). V was trimmed by 4 bases and J by 4 bases, leaving 17 bases between them. Germline CDR1 SGHRS, CDR2 YFSETQ. This CDR3 contains 16 residues. Combining the CDR3 with reference TRBV5-1 and TRBJ2-2 gives the whole variable domain KAGVTQTPRYLIKTRGQQVTLSCSPISGHRSVSWYQQTPGQGLQFLFEYFSETQRNKGNFPGRFSGRQFSNSRSEMNVSTLELGDSALYLCASSIFPQGATGELFFGEGSRLTVL.

This chain uses TRBV29-1 with TRBJ2-2; D gene uncertain. Germline values: CDR1 SQVTM, CDR2 ANQGSEA. Trimming removed 8 bases from V and 6 bases from J, with 10 bases in between. The CDR3 has 11 residues. Written as DNA, the CDR3 is TGCAGCACTTTCTACGCCGGGGAGCTGTTTTTT. This codes for CSTFYAGELFF.

As DNA, the CDR3 is TGTGCCAGCAGCTTAAGAACAGGGGCGGGATCCTACAATGAGCAGTTCTTC. Translating gives CASSLRTGAGSYNEQFF. The chain joins TRBV7-2 to TRBJ2-1; possibly TRBD1 for D (7 bases). V was clipped by 2 bases and J by 1 base, with 15 bases between them. This CDR3 contains 17 residues. Looked up from germline, CDR1 is SGHTA and CDR2 is FQGNSA.

Worth noting for this clone: The junction shows a germline mismatch at one end, possibly a read error. The V gene is TRBV25-1, the J gene TRBJ1-6; D perhaps matches TRBD1 (6 bases). Germline loops: CDR1 MGHDK, CDR2 SYGVNS. The CDR3 length is 17 residues. The CDR3 here is CASSASLDRFGNSPLHF. The DNA of the CDR3 is TGTGCCAGCAGTGCATCCCTCGACAGGTTTGGAAATTCACCTCTCCACTTT.

This rearrangement joins TRBV5-6 to TRBJ1-2, with D perhaps TRBD1 (5 bases). This CDR3 region has 14 residues. The germline gives CDR1 SGHDT, CDR2 YYEEEE. Trimming pared 2 bases from V and 7 bases from J, leaving 15 bases between. CDR3 residues: CASSFIQGGAGYTF. The CDR3 DNA reads TGTGCCAGCAGCTTCATTCAGGGAGGTGCTGGCTACACCTTC.

The chain links TRBV15 to TRBJ1-2; no clear D. Trimming took off 0 bases at V and 8 bases at J, with 10 bases between the two ends. There are 13 residues in the CDR3. Looked up from germline, CDR1 is LNHNV and CDR2 is YYDKDF (reference sequence). The CDR3 region has the DNA TGTGCCACCAGCAGAGATCGAGTGAGGGGCTACACCTTC. Encoded protein: CATSRDRVRGYTF.

The chain links TRBV7-9 to TRBJ1-4; no clear D gene. There are 14 residues in the CDR3. In germline, CDR1 is SEHNR, CDR2 FQNEAQ (reference sequence). V lost 4 bases and J 8 bases, leaving 14 bases between the germline ends. The CDR3 reads CASSSLSGGEKLFF. CDR3 DNA sequence: TGTGCCAGCAGCTCTCTCTCGGGAGGGGAAAAACTGTTTTTT.

The chain uses TRBV20-1 and TRBJ2-5, with TRBD2 matching over 7 bases. V trimming: 3 bases; J trimming: 5 bases; junction bases outside the gene matches: 18. Germline values: CDR1 DFQATT, CDR2 SNEGSKA (reference sequence). The length of the CDR3 is 17 residues. CDR3 bases: TGCAGTGCTAGTAAAGGGTGGGGAGGGAGCCGTGGGGAGACCCAGTACTTC. Its translation: CSASKGWGGSRGETQYF.

The rearrangement uses TRBV3-1 (or the pseudogene TRBV3-2) and TRBJ2-7; possibly TRBD2 for D (7 bases). The CDR3 consists of 12 residues. The V gene lost 4 bases and the J gene lost 7 bases, with 11 bases spanning the gap. Germline V gene data show CDR1 as LGHDT and CDR2 as YNNKEL (reference sequence). This chain's CDR3 is CASSLGGVEQYF. The DNA for the CDR3 is TGTGCCAGCAGCCTAGGGGGGGTGGAGCAGTACTTC.

This clone was seen just once. The V gene is TRBV11-3, the J gene TRBJ2-1; D possibly corresponds to TRBD2 (5 bases). V lost 5 bases and J 8 bases, leaving 16 bases between the germline ends. The CDR3 contains 14 residues. Germline CDR1 reads SGHNT; CDR2 reads YENEEA. CDR3 region: CASSLRDHRDEQFF. CDR3 DNA sequence: TGTGCCAGCAGCCTGAGGGATCACCGGGATGAGCAGTTCTTC.

On this clone itself: One end of the junction varies from germline; a read error may be responsible. The genes are TRBV2 and TRBJ2-3; D gene uncertain. The CDR3 loop spans 12 amino acids. From germline, CDR1 is SNHLY and CDR2 FYNNEI. The CDR3 sequence: CASRISRDTQYF. CDR3 DNA: TGTGCCAGCAGGATTAGCAGAGATACGCAGTATTTT.

This clone was observed once. The chain uses TRBV29-1 and TRBJ1-3; D is unresolved. Looked up from germline, CDR1 is SQVTM and CDR2 is ANQGSEA. The CDR3 is 14 residues long. The V and J ends lost 3 bases and 2 bases respectively, with 11 bases between them. The CDR3 loop reads CSVDVAGPGNTIYF. As DNA, the CDR3 is TGCAGCGTTGATGTGGCAGGTCCTGGAAACACCATATATTTT.

The chain has TRBV28 and TRBJ1-6; 7 bases line up with TRBD1. This CDR3 has 19 amino acids. Germline V lookup: CDR1 MDHEN, CDR2 SYDVKM. With V trimmed by 3 bases and J by 4 bases, 15 bases remained unmatched. In DNA, the CDR3 is TGTGCCAGCAGTTTGACCGGCGATTGGGACAGACCTTATAATTCACCCCTCCACTTT. Its protein product is CASSLTGDWDRPYNSPLHF.

This sequence joins TRBV5-1 and TRBJ2-5, with D maybe TRBD1 (5 bases). The V end was cut by 2 bases, the J end by 5 bases, with 13 bases between. Germline V gene data show CDR1 as SGHRS and CDR2 as YFSETQ. The length of the CDR3 is 14 residues. CDR3 loop: CASSFSPGQETQYF. The CDR3 nucleotides are TGCGCCAGCAGCTTCAGTCCAGGGCAGGAGACCCAGTACTTC.

The J gene is TRBJ2-4, the V gene TRBV5-1; D may be TRBD2 (5 bases). V shed 4 bases and J shed 3 bases, with 14 bases lying between them. The germline V gene encodes CDR1 SGHRS and CDR2 YFSETQ. The CDR3 consists of 15 residues. Here the CDR3 reads CASSPEIGGKNIQYF. CDR3 DNA: TGCGCCAGCAGCCCTGAGATCGGAGGCAAAAACATTCAGTACTTC.

The genes are TRBV5-4 and TRBJ1-1; D is unclear. V was clipped by 3 bases and J by 0 bases, with 6 bases between them. The CDR3 covers 13 residues. Germline CDR1 reads SGHNT; CDR2 reads YYREEE (reference sequence). DNA of the CDR3: TGTGCCAGCAGCTATAGCATGAACACTGAAGCTTTCTTT. Translation: CASSYSMNTEAFF.

V usage is TRBV7-3 and J usage is TRBJ1-3; no clear D. Trimming left V 2 bases short and J 4 bases short, with 12 bases between. The CDR3 length is 15 residues. The germline CDR1 and CDR2 sequences are SGHTA and FQGTGA. The CDR3 region has the DNA TGTGCCAGCAGCTTAGGAGGTTCGTTAGGAAACACCATATATTTT. This encodes CASSLGGSLGNTIYF.

V is TRBV28 and J is TRBJ2-2; 12 bases fit TRBD1. Germline trimming cut 6 bases from V and 5 bases from J; bases unmatched to any gene: 4. Germline CDR1 reads MDHEN; CDR2 reads SYDVKM. The CDR3 runs to 15 residues. The CDR3 DNA reads TGTGCCAGCAGGGGGACAGGGGGCAAAACCGGGGAGCTGTTTTTT. It is translated as CASRGTGGKTGELFF.

The chain couples TRBV12-3 or TRBV12-4 to TRBJ2-5; D is undetermined. V lost 6 bases and J lost 2, with 10 bases in between. The CDR3 sequence is 13 residues long. Written as DNA, the CDR3 is TGTGCCAGCAGACTGACACGGCAAGAGACCCAGTACTTC. Encoded protein: CASRLTRQETQYF.

The chain couples TRBV24-1 to TRBJ1-1; D might be TRBD1 (5 bases). The V gene's germline CDR1 is KGHDR and CDR2 SFDVKD. The CDR3 length is 12 residues. Trimming cost V 9 bases and J 1 base, with 8 bases left between them. CDR3 residues: CATLDRNTEAFF. The CDR3 DNA follows: TGTGCCACCTTAGACAGGAACACTGAAGCTTTCTTT.

The chain recombines TRBV4-2 with TRBJ2-7; 8 bases are a match to TRBD1. V shed 0 bases and J 3 bases; nucleotides not matched to a gene: 4. The germline gives CDR1 LGHNA, CDR2 YNFKEQ. This CDR3 is 15 amino acids long. The CDR3 spells CASSQDDRGNYEQYF. Here the CDR3 DNA reads TGTGCCAGCAGCCAAGACGACAGGGGTAACTACGAGCAGTACTTC.

V and J are TRBV25-1 and TRBJ1-3; 7 bases are a match to TRBD1. The ends lost 7 bases at V and 4 bases at J; junction bases unmatched: 7. Looked up from germline, CDR1 is MGHDK and CDR2 is SYGVNS. This CDR3 comprises 14 residues. The CDR3 is CASKGTGAGNTIYF. The CDR3 coding sequence is TGTGCCAGCAAGGGAACAGGGGCCGGAAACACCATATATTTT.

V is TRBV18 and J is TRBJ2-5; the D is unclear. Germline lookup yields CDR1 KGHSH and CDR2 LQKENI. V was trimmed by 10 bases and J by 2 bases, leaving 14 bases between them. The length of the CDR3 is 13 residues. This chain's CDR3 is CAIAGGIQETQYF. CDR3 sequence (DNA): TGTGCCATAGCCGGCGGAATTCAAGAGACCCAGTACTTC.